This T cell receptor (beta chain) comes out of a study of memory CD4+ T cells and cytomegalovirus serostatus. Turning to the study itself: This sample comes from healthy Belgian adults, roughly nine CMV seropositive, 24 seronegative.

Findings and caveats of the study: Of 150 to 200 reported CMV TCRbeta sequences, about 67 were found in memory CD4+ repertoires.

A word on this clone: Its target is unknown.

Single viable CD3+CD4+CD8-CD45RO+ cells were sorted as the memory CD4+ T cells. Donors' CMV status reflects serum IgG against pp150, pp28, p38, p52. Per the study methods: Out-of-frame sequences were removed, leaving a few million distinct TCRbeta sequences. Sequenced by immunoSEQ multiplex PCR; TCRdb stores in-frame clones only, minus some. The V and J calls and clone size come from that table; D and trimming were worked out from the DNA. This sample carries 46,000 or so clones, 60% to 80% of them seen once, and the ten largest clones take approximately 0.97%. V lost 7 bases to trimming and J lost 1 base, with 17 bases between them. Germline V gene data show CDR1 as SGHRS and CDR2 as YFSETQ. This CDR3 is 15 amino acids long.

The clonotype originates from an adult in good health and CMV-seronegative. The genes are TRBV5-1 and TRBJ1-1, with unresolved D. The sequencing input was memory CD4+ T cells from blood. The CDR3 is CASDERPTGNTEAFF. For the CDR3, the DNA is TGCGCCAGCGACGAGAGGCCAACCGGGAACACTGAAGCTTTCTTT. Drawing the rest from reference TRBV5-1 and TRBJ1-1, the complete variable domain is KAGVTQTPRYLIKTRGQQVTLSCSPISGHRSVSWYQQTPGQGLQFLFEYFSETQRNKGNFPGRFSGRQFSNSRSEMNVSTLELGDSALYLCASDERPTGNTEAFFGQGTRLTVV.